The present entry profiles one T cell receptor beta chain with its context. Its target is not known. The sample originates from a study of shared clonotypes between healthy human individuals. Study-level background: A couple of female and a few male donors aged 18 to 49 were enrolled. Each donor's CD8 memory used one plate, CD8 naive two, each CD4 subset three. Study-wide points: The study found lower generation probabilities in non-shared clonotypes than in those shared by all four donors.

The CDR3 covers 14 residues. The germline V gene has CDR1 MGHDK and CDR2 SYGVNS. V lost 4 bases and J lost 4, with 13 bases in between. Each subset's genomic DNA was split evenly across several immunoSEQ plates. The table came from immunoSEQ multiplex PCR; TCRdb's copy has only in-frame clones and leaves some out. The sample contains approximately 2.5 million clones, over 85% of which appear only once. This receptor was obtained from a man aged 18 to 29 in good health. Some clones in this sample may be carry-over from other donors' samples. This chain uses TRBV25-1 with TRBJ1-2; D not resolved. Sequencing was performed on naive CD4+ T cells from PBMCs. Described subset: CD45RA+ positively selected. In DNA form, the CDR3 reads TGTGCCAGCAGTGGTGAGGGCGGTGTCTATGGCTACACCTTC. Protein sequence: CASSGEGGVYGYTF.